The sequence of this TCR beta chain was determined in a study of spatial heterogeneity in lung cancer. The wider study: After resection, follow-up PBMC samples were sequenced when available, at a median of approximately 2 years later.

This CDR3 is built from 14 residues. TCRdb reprocessed the 5' RACE reads via MiXCR and lists one record per CDR3 protein. Found here are roughly 120,000 distinct CDR3 sequences, roughly an eighth of them singletons; the top ten hold roughly 17%. Time point of the sample: blood at routine non-recurrence follow-up after resection. Whole RNA obtained from tumor, nontumor lung or frozen PBMC underwent sequencing without sorting. Sequenced here: PBMCs, sampled at follow-up. The rearrangement joins TRBV1 to TRBJ2-4. TRBV1 represents a pseudogene. The clonotype originates from a male donor with early-stage non-small cell lung cancer. The CDR3 DNA sequence: TGCACCAGCAGCCAAGGGGGTGCCAAAAACATTCAGTACTTC. Encoded protein: CTSSQGGAKNIQYF.